This is a list of T cell receptor beta chains from one sample in a study of blood T cell repertoires in COVID-19. The table came from immunoSEQ multiplex PCR; TCRdb's copy has only in-frame clones and leaves some out. The table includes 200,000 to 250,000 clones, less than 90% detected once. The sequenced sample consisted of PBMCs or T cells enriched from blood (not recorded which). These TCRs come from a woman aged 25 to 45 who had been exposed to COVID-19. Both conserved end residues are part of each CDR3. Fields, in order: clone size, J gene, V gene, D gene, CDR3 protein, CDR3 DNA. A D gene is named only where the DNA matches it firmly. A row's size may be missing; if present it is once, few, many or a size class.

>once|TRBJ2-2|TRBV12-5|-
CASVPPGTGELFF
TGTGCTAGTGTCCCCCCGGGAACCGGGGAGCTGTTTTTT
>-|TRBJ2-7|TRBV19|-
CASRTTTRLGTYEQYF
TGTGCCAGTAGGACTACTACACGCCTGGGCACCTACGAGCAGTACTTC
>-|TRBJ1-2|TRBV2|TRBD1
CASRSGQGGINYGYTF
TGTGCCAGCAGATCGGGACAGGGGGGGATTAACTATGGCTACACCTTC
>-|TRBJ2-1|TRBV5-1|TRBD2
CASSLGLAGVGNYNEQFF
TGCGCCAGCAGCTTGGGGCTAGCGGGGGTTGGAAACTACAATGAGCAGTTCTTC
>-|TRBJ1-1|TRBV7-5|-
CARSSRQGQNPGDTEAFF
TGTGCCAGAAGCTCCCGACAGGGTCAAAACCCCGGGGACACTGAAGCTTTCTTT
>once|TRBJ2-4|TRBV13|-
CASSENRDSDIQYF
TGTGCCAGCAGCGAAAACAGGGATTCGGACATTCAGTACTTC
>-|TRBJ2-7|TRBV11-3|TRBD1
CASSSKPGQPYYEQYF
TGTGCCAGCAGCTCAAAACCGGGACAGCCCTACTACGAGCAGTACTTC
>-|TRBJ1-1|TRBV7-9|-
CASSQGDGGGVTEAFF
TGTGCCAGCAGCCAAGGGGACGGTGGGGGCGTCACTGAAGCTTTCTTT
>-|TRBJ1-6|TRBV6-5|-
CASSYSGARNSPLHF
TGTGCCAGCAGTTACTCAGGGGCGAGAAATTCACCCCTCCACTTT
>-|TRBJ1-5|TRBV5-1|TRBD1
CASSLEGQPNQPQHF
TGCGCCAGCAGCTTGGAGGGACAGCCCAATCAGCCCCAGCATTTT
>few|TRBJ1-1|TRBV24-1|TRBD1
CATSETGTGVGAFF
TGTGCCACCAGTGAGACCGGGACAGGGGTAGGAGCTTTCTTT
>-|TRBJ1-2|TRBV24-1|TRBD1
CATSDPGQSTGYTF
TGTGCCACCAGTGATCCGGGACAGTCGACCGGCTACACCTTC
>-|TRBJ2-7|TRBV18|TRBD1
CASSRDREYGEQYF
TGTGCCAGCTCGCGGGACAGGGAATATGGCGAGCAGTACTTC
>-|TRBJ2-3|TRBV3-1/TRBV3-2|TRBD2
CASSQGGGGPDTQYF
TGTGCCAGCAGCCAAGGGGGCGGGGGGCCCGATACGCAGTATTTT
>-|TRBJ2-7|TRBV6-2/TRBV6-3|TRBD2
CASSYRLAGDLQYF
TGTGCCAGCAGTTACCGACTAGCGGGGGATCTGCAGTACTTC
>-|TRBJ1-5|TRBV19|TRBD1
CASTTQGGYQPQHF
TGTGCCAGTACCACACAGGGGGGATATCAGCCCCAGCATTTT
>-|TRBJ2-5|TRBV5-1|TRBD1
CASSFQGAIETQYF
TGCGCCAGCAGCTTTCAGGGGGCGATTGAGACCCAGTACTTC
>-|TRBJ1-2|TRBV5-1|-
CASSLGDTGNATRYYGYTF
TGCGCCAGCAGCTTGGGGGATACAGGAAACGCTACCAGATACTATGGCTACACCTTC
>-|TRBJ2-2|TRBV19|TRBD1
CASGPPQGARELFF
TGTGCCAGTGGACCCCCACAGGGGGCTAGGGAGCTGTTTTTT
>-|TRBJ2-7|TRBV6-6|TRBD2
CASSYSFTSGLYEQYF
TGTGCCAGCAGTTACTCGTTCACTAGCGGGCTCTACGAGCAGTACTTC
>-|TRBJ2-3|TRBV10-2|TRBD2
CASSEEWNSGGLSDTQYF
TGCGCCAGCAGTGAGGAGTGGAATAGCGGGGGGCTTTCAGATACGCAGTATTTT
>-|TRBJ1-1|TRBV10-3|-
CATRDDTEAFF
TGTGCCACCCGAGATGACACTGAAGCTTTCTTT
>-|TRBJ2-1|TRBV25-1|TRBD2
CASSEWGGNYEQFF
TGTGCCAGCAGTGAATGGGGGGGAAATTATGAGCAGTTCTTC
>once|TRBJ2-3|TRBV5-1|TRBD2
CASSSTSGGNTQYF
TGCGCCAGCAGCTCGACTAGCGGGGGTAATACGCAGTATTTT
>-|TRBJ2-5|TRBV7-2|TRBD2
CASSLGLAGGQETQYF
TGTGCCAGCAGCTTAGGACTAGCGGGGGGGCAAGAGACCCAGTACTTC
>-|TRBJ2-1|TRBV14|-
CASSLRNEQFF
TGTGCCAGCAGCCTTCGCAATGAGCAGTTCTTC
>many|TRBJ1-6|TRBV14|-
CASSLDQGSYNSPLHF
TGTGCCAGCAGCCTCGACCAGGGATCCTATAATTCACCCCTCCACTTT
>-|TRBJ2-3|TRBV2|TRBD1
CASSPQGAQADTQYF
TGTGCCAGCAGTCCACAGGGGGCGCAGGCAGATACGCAGTATTTT
>few|TRBJ2-4|TRBV5-6|TRBD1
CASSSTGERAIQYF
TGTGCCAGCAGCTCTACAGGGGAGAGGGCCATTCAGTACTTC
>-|TRBJ2-1|TRBV9|-
CASSGRGSAYNEQFF
TGTGCCAGCAGCGGCCGAGGGTCGGCATACAATGAGCAGTTCTTC
>-|TRBJ1-2|TRBV19|-
CASSRVPNYGYTF
TGTGCCAGTAGCCGGGTGCCTAACTATGGCTACACCTTC
>-|TRBJ1-5|TRBV5-1|TRBD1
CASSRGTGESQPQHF
TGCGCCAGCAGCCGCGGGACAGGGGAAAGTCAGCCCCAGCATTTT
>-|TRBJ1-2|TRBV3-1/TRBV3-2|TRBD1
CASSRTTGDRGYTF
TGTGCCAGCAGCCGGACAACAGGGGATAGGGGCTACACCTTC
>once|TRBJ1-1|TRBV27|-
CASSRAGHGVYTEAFF
TGTGCCAGCAGCCGGGCGGGGCACGGGGTATATACTGAAGCTTTCTTT
>-|TRBJ1-1|TRBV5-1|TRBD1
CASSLGTGVNTEAFF
TGCGCCAGCAGCTTAGGGACAGGGGTGAACACTGAAGCTTTCTTT
>-|TRBJ2-3|TRBV9|TRBD1
CASSVASGGGTDTQYF
TGTGCCAGCAGCGTAGCGTCAGGGGGAGGCACAGATACGCAGTATTTT
>-|TRBJ1-2|TRBV19|TRBD1
CASSPARDSLYGYTF
TGTGCCAGTAGTCCCGCCCGGGACAGCCTCTATGGCTACACCTTC
>-|TRBJ1-2|TRBV13|TRBD1
CASSPNVSPGTANYGYTF
TGTGCCAGCAGCCCTAACGTCTCCCCAGGGACAGCTAACTATGGCTACACCTTC
>-|TRBJ1-2|TRBV12-3/TRBV12-4|-
CASSLEPNYGYTF
TGTGCCAGCAGTTTGGAGCCTAACTATGGCTACACCTTC
>-|TRBJ1-1|TRBV27|-
CASRDPRGGNTEAFF
TGTGCCAGCCGAGATCCCAGGGGTGGGAACACTGAAGCTTTCTTT
>large|TRBJ2-2|TRBV5-6|TRBD1
CASSLGQGVGRVAGELFF
TGTGCCAGCAGCTTAGGACAGGGGGTTGGTCGCGTGGCCGGGGAGCTGTTTTTT
>-|TRBJ1-2|TRBV29-1|-
CSVLDYGYTF
TGCAGCGTTCTAGACTATGGCTACACCTTC
>-|TRBJ1-6|TRBV6-5|TRBD1
CASSYVTGGDNSPLHF
TGTGCCAGCAGTTACGTGACAGGGGGGGATAATTCACCCCTCCACTTT
>-|TRBJ1-5|TRBV10-3|TRBD1
CAISGVRVGQGGQPQHF
TGTGCCATCAGTGGCGTTCGAGTGGGACAGGGCGGCCAGCCCCAGCATTTT
>once|TRBJ1-1|TRBV19|-
CASSIRHNTEAFF
TGTGCCAGTAGTATAAGACACAACACTGAAGCTTTCTTT
>-|TRBJ2-3|TRBV13|TRBD2
CASSSQLAGGPTDTQYF
TGTGCCAGCAGCTCCCAACTAGCGGGGGGGCCCACAGATACGCAGTATTTT
>-|TRBJ2-1|TRBV14|TRBD2
CASSQAGGGAYGEQFF
TGTGCCAGCAGCCAAGCGGGCGGGGGGGCCTATGGTGAGCAGTTCTTC
>-|TRBJ2-7|TRBV4-1|-
CASSQESSIPGRRYEQYF
TGCGCCAGCAGCCAAGAATCCTCGATCCCAGGGAGGAGGTACGAGCAGTACTTC